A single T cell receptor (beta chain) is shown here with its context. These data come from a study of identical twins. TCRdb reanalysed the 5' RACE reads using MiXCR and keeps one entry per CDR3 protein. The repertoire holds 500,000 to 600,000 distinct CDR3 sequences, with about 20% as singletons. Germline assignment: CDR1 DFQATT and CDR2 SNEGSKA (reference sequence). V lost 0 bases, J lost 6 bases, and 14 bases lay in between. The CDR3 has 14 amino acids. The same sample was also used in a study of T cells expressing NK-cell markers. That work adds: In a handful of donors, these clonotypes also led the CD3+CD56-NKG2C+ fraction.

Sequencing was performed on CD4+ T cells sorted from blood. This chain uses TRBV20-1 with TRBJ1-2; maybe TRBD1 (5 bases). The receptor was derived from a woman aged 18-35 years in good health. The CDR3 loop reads CSARDQGVLDGYTF. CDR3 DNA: TGCAGTGCTAGAGATCAAGGGGTACTGGATGGCTACACCTTC.